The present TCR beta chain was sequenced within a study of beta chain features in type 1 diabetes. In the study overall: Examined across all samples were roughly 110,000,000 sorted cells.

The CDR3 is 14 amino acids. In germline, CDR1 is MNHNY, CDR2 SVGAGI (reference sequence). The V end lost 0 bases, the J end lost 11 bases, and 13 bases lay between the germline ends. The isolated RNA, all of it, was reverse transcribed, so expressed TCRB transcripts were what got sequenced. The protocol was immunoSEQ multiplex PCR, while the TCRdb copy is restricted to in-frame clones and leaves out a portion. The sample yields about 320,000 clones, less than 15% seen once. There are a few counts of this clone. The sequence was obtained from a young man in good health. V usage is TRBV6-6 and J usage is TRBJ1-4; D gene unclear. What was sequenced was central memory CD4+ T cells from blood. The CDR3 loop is CASSYSISAEKLFF. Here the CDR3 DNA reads TGTGCCAGCAGTTACTCGATATCGGCGGAGAAACTGTTTTTT.